The clone carrying this T cell receptor beta chain was found a few times. V was cut by 2 bases and J by 3 bases, with 10 bases left in between. Germline assignment: CDR1 SGHRS and CDR2 YFSETQ. The CDR3 is made up of 14 amino acids. The sample comes from a study of blood T cell repertoires in COVID-19. Across the study: T cells, B-cell-depleted T cells, or PBMCs supplied cDNA or gDNA.

Original methodology: Amplifying reference gene primers gave estimates of nucleated cell counts. Libraries were prepared by immunoSEQ multiplex PCR; TCRdb keeps only in-frame clonotypes and omits some of them. V and J calls and clone size are those listed in that table; D and trimming were worked out from the DNA. The data hold roughly 230,000 clones, with roughly 83% observed a single time. The sample comprised peripheral blood. This receptor was taken from a man aged 35 to 55 with acute or convalescent COVID-19. This chain connects TRBV5-1 to TRBJ2-3, with a tentative D call TRBD2 (6 bases). As DNA, the CDR3 is TGCGCCAGCAGCTTAGGAGGGTTGACAGATACGCAGTATTTT. Protein sequence: CASSLGGLTDTQYF.